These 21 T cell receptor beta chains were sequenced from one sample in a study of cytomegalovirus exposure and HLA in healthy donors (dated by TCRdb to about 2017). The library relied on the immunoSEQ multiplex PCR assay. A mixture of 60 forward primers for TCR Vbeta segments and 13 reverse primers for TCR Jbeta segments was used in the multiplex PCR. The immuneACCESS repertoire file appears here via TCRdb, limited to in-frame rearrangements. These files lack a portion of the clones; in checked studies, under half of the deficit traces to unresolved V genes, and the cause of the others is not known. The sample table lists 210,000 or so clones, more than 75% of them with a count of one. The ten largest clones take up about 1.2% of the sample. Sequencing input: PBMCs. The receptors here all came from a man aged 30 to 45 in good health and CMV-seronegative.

The CDR3 sequence is CASRWEGLSQETQYF. CDR3 nucleotide sequence: TGTGCCAGCAGATGGGAGGGGTTAAGCCAAGAGACCCAGTACTTC. The gene calls are TRBV6-1 and TRBJ2-5, with 7 bases that match TRBD2. Germline V gene data show CDR1 as MNHNS and CDR2 as SASEGT. The J segment lost 1 base and the V segment lost 6 bases, leaving 8 bases of the junction unmatched. This CDR3 spans 15 amino acids.

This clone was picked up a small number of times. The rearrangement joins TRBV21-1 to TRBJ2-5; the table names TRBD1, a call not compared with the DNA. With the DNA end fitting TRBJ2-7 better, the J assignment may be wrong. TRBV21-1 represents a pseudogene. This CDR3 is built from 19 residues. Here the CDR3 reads CASSKCPGTAEIPPYEQYF. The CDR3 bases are TGTGCCAGCAGCAAATGCCCCGGGACAGCCGAAATTCCTCCTTACGAGCAGTACTTC.

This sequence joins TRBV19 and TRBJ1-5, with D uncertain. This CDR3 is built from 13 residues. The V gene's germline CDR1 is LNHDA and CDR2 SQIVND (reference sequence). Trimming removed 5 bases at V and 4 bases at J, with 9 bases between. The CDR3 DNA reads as TGTGCCAGTAGTCCTGACAATAATCAGCCCCAGCATTTT. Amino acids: CASSPDNNQPQHF.

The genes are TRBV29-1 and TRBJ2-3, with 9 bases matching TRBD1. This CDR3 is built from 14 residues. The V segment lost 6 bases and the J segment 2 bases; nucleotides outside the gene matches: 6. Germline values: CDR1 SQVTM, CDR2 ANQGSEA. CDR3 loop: CSVAQGAVTDTQYF. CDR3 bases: TGCAGCGTCGCACAGGGGGCGGTCACAGATACGCAGTATTTT.

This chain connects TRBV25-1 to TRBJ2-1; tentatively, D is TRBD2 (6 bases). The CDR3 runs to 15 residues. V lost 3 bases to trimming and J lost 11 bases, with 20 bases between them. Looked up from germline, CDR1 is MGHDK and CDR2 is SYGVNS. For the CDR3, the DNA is TGTGCCAGCAGTGATGGGACTCCGGCAAGTGAGAAGCAGTTCTTC. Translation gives CASSDGTPASEKQFF.

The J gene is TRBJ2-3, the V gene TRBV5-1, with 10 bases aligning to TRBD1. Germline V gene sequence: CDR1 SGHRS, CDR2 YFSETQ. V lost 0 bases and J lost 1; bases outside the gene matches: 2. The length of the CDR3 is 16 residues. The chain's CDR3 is CASSLGGTGGTDTQYF. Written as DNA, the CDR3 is TGCGCCAGCAGCTTGGGGGGGACAGGGGGCACAGATACGCAGTATTTT.

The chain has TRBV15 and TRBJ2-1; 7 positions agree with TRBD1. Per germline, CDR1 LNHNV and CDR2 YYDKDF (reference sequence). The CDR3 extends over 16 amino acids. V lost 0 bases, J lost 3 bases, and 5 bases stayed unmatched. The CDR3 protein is CATSRDRQGYYNEQFF. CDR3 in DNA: TGTGCCACCAGCAGAGATCGACAGGGATACTACAATGAGCAGTTCTTC.

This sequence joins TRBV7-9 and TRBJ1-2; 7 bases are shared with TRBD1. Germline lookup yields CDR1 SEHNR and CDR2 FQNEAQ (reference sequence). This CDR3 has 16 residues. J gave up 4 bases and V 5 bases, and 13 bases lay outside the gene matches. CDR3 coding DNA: TGTGCCAGCAGCCCGGCGACAGGGAAGGCTAGCTATGGCTACACCTTC. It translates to CASSPATGKASYGYTF. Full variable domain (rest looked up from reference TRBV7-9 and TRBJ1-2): DTGVSQNPRHKITKRGQNVTFRCDPISEHNRLYWYRQTLGQGPEFLTYFQNEAQLEKSRLLSDRFSAERPKGSFSTLEIQRTEQGDSAMYLCASSPATGKASYGYTFGSGTRLTVV.

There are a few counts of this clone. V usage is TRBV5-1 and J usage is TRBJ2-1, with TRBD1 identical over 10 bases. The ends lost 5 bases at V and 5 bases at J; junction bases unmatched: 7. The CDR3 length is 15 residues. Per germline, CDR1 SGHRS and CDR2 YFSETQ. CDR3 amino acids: CASSLLGQGNNEQFF. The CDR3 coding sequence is TGCGCCAGCAGTTTGTTGGGACAGGGGAACAATGAGCAGTTCTTC.

This CDR3 reads CASSPPGLAGTETQYF. Here the CDR3 DNA reads TGTGCCAGCTCACCACCAGGACTAGCGGGAACAGAGACCCAGTACTTC. This chain uses TRBV18 with TRBJ2-5; 12 nucleotides line up with TRBD2. Germline V gene sequence: CDR1 KGHSH, CDR2 LQKENI. The CDR3 runs to 16 residues. Losses at the gene ends were 0 bases for V and 4 bases for J; bases not matched to a gene: 3.

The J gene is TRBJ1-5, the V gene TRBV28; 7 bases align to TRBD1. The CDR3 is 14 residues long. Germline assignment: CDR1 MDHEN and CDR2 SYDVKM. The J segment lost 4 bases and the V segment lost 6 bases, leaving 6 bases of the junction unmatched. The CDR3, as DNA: TGTGCCAGCAGGCTCGACAGGGAAAATCAGCCCCAGCATTTT. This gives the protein CASRLDRENQPQHF.

CDR3 residues: CASSQALVRETDTQYF. Here the CDR3 DNA reads TGCGCCAGCAGCCAGGCACTAGTCCGGGAAACAGATACGCAGTATTTT. The chain joins TRBV4-1 to TRBJ2-3, with D possibly matching TRBD2 (5 bases). The germline gives CDR1 MGHRA, CDR2 YSYEKL. V dropped 3 bases and J dropped 3 bases, with 16 bases sitting between them. CDR3 length: 16 amino acids.

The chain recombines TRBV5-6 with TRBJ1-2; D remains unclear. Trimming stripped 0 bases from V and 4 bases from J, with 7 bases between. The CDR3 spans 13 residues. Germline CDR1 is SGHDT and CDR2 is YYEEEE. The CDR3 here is CASSLGTPYGYTF. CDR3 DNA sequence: TGTGCCAGCAGCTTGGGAACTCCCTATGGCTACACCTTC.

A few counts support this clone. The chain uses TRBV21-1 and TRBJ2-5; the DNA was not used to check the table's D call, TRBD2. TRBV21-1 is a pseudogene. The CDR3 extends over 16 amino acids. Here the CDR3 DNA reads TGTGCCAGCAGCCTGCGGACGCGGGCGGACGAAGAGACCCAGTACTTC. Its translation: CASSLRTRADEETQYF.

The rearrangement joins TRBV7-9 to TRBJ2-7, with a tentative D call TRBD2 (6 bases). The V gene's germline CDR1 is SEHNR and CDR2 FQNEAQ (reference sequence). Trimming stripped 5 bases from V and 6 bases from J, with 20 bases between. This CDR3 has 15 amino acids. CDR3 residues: CASSPPTSQGGEQYF. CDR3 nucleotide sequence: TGTGCCAGCAGCCCCCCGACTAGTCAAGGAGGCGAGCAGTACTTC.

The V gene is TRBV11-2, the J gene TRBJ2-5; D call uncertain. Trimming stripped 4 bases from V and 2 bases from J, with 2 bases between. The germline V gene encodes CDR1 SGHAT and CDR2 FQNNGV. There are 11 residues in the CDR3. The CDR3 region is CASSSQETQYF. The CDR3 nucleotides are TGTGCCAGCAGCTCACAAGAGACCCAGTACTTC.

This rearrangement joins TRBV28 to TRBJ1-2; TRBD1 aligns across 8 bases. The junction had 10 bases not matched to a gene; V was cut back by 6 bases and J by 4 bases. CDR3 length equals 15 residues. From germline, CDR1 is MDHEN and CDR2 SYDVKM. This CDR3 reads CASSRGRPLTYGYTF. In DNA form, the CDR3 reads TGTGCCAGCAGCAGGGGGCGCCCACTTACCTATGGCTACACCTTC.

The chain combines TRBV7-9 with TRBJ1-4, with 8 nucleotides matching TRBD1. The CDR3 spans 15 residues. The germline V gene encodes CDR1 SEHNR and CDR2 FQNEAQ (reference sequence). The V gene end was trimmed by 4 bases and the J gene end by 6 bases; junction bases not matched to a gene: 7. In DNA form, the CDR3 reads TGTGCCAGCAGCTCCTCGGACAGGGAATATGAAAAACTGTTTTTT. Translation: CASSSSDREYEKLFF. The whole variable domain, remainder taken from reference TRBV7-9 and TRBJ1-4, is DTGVSQNPRHKITKRGQNVTFRCDPISEHNRLYWYRQTLGQGPEFLTYFQNEAQLEKSRLLSDRFSAERPKGSFSTLEIQRTEQGDSAMYLCASSSSDREYEKLFFGSGTQLSVL.

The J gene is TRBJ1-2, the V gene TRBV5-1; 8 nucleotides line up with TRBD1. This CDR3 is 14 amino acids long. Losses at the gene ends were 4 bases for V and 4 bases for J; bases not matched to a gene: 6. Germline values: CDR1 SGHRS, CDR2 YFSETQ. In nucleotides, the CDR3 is TGCGCCAGCAGCGAAACAGGGGGTGGCTATGGCTACACCTTC. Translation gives CASSETGGGYGYTF.

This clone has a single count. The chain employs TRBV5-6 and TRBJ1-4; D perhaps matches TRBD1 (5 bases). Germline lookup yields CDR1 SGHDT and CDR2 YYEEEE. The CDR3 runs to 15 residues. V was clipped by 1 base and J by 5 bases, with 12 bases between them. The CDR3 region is CASSLRPGHNEKLFF. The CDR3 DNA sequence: TGTGCCAGCAGCTTGAGGCCAGGGCACAATGAAAAACTGTTTTTT.

CDR3 coding DNA: TGTGCCACCAGCAGAGATCGACAGGGTGGAACTGAAGCTTTCTTT. It is translated as CATSRDRQGGTEAFF. The rearrangement links TRBV15 to TRBJ1-1; 7 positions agree with TRBD1. Germline CDR1 LNHNV, CDR2 YYDKDF (reference sequence). Trimming removed 0 bases from V and 5 bases from J; junction bases left unmatched: 6. The CDR3 consists of 15 residues. The full variable domain, its missing parts supplied by reference TRBV15 and TRBJ1-1, is DAMVIQNPRYQVTQFGKPVTLSCSQTLNHNVMYWYQQKSSQAPKLLFHYYDKDFNNEADTPDNFQSRRPNTSFCFLDIRSPGLGDTAMYLCATSRDRQGGTEAFFGQGTRLTVV.